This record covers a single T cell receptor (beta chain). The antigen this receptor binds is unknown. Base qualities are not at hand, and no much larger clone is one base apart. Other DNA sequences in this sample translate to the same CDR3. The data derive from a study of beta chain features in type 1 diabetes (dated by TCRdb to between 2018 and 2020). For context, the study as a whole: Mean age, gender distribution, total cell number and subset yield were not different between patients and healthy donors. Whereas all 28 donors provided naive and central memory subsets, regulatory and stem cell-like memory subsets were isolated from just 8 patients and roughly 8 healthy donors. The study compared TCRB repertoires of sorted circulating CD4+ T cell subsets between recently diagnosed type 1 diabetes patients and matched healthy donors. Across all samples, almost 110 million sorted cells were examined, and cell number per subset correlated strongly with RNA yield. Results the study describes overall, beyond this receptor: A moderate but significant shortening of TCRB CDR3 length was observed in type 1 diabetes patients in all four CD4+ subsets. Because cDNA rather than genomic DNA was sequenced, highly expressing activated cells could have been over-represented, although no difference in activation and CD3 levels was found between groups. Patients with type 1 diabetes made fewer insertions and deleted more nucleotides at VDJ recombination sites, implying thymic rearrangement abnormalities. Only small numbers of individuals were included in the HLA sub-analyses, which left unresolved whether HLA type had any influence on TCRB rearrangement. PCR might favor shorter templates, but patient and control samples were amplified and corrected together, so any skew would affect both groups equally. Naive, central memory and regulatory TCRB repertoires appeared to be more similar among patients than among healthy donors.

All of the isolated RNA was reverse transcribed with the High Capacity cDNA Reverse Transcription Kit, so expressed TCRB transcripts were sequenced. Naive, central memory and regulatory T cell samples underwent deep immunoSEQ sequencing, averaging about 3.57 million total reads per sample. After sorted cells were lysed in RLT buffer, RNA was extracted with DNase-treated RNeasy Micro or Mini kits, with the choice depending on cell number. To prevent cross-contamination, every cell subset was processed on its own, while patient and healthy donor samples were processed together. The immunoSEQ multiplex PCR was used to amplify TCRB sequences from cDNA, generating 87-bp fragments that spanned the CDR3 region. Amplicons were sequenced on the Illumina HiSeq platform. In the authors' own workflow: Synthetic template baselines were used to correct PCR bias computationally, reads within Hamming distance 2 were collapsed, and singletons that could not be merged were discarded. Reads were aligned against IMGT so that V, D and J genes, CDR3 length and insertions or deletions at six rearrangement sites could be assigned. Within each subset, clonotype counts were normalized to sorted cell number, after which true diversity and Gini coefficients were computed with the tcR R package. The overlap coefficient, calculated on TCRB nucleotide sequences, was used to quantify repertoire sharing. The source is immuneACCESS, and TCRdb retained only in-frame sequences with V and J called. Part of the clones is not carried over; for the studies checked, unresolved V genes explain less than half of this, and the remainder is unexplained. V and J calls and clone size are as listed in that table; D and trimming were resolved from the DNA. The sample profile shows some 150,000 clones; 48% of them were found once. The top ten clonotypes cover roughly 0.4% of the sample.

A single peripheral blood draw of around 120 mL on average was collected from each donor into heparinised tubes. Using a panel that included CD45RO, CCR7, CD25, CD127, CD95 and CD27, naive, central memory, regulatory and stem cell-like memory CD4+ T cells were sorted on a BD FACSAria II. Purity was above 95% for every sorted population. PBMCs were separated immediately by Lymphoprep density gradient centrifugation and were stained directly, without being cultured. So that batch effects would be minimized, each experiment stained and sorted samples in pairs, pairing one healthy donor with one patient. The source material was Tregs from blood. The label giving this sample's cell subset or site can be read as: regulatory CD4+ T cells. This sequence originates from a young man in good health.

The CDR3 in this case is CSARGRYEQYF. Here is the DNA: TGCAGTGCCAGGGGGCGCTACGAGCAGTACTTC. The V and J genes are TRBV20-1 and TRBJ2-7; a stretch of 8 junction bases matches TRBD1. For CDR1 and CDR2, the germline V gene (reference sequence) lists DFQATT and SNEGSKA. The CDR3 covers 11 residues, taking in both the cysteine and the phenylalanine. Just the 33-base CDR3 DNA is kept, in frame starting at base 1. Germline trimming: 6 bases from V, 3 bases from J; junction bases outside gene matches: 1.